Below, 14 T cell receptor beta chains from the same sample are listed, as sequenced in a study of neurological immune-mediated disorders. TCRdb independently ran MiXCR on the 5' RACE reads; one entry per CDR3 protein. The table records about 50,000 distinct CDR3 sequences, 1.9% of them present only once. Specimen: PBMCs. These receptors were obtained from a woman in her forties with multiple sclerosis.

This clonotype was recorded at least ten times. J is TRBJ2-2 and V is TRBV10-3; tentative D call: TRBD2 (5 bases). Per germline, CDR1 ENHRY and CDR2 SYGVKD. The V and J ends lost 6 bases and 6 bases respectively, with 11 bases between them. The CDR3 is 13 amino acids. The CDR3 is CAIRTKRAGELFF. The DNA for the CDR3 is TGTGCCATCAGGACGAAGAGGGCCGGGGAGCTGTTTTTT.

This clonotype came up many times. This sequence joins TRBV29-1 and TRBJ2-1; 11 bases agree with TRBD1. CDR1 SQVTM and CDR2 ANQGSEA come from the germline V gene. Losses at the gene ends were 8 bases for V and 8 bases for J; bases not matched to a gene: 5. CDR3 size: 12 residues. CDR3 loop: CSSWTGGYEQFF. The CDR3 bases are TGCAGCTCTTGGACAGGGGGCTATGAGCAGTTCTTC.

Many counts were recorded for this clonotype. The CDR3 end shows no conserved phenylalanine or tryptophan, and so a read error is likely. This chain connects TRBV7-2 to TRBJ2-5; 8 nucleotides match TRBD1. V lost 4 bases, J lost 5 bases, and 3 bases stayed unmatched. CDR1 is SGHTA, CDR2 FQGNSA, per germline. This CDR3 has 13 residues. CDR3 protein: CASSSWTGETQYI. The DNA for the CDR3 is TGTGCCAGCAGCTCCTGGACAGGGGAGACCCAGTACATC.

This clonotype was counted many times. The J gene is TRBJ2-1, the V gene TRBV20-1; TRBD1 aligns across 9 bases. There are 15 residues in the CDR3. Germline CDR1 and CDR2: DFQATT and SNEGSKA (reference sequence). Trimming at V came to 4 bases and at J to 2 bases, leaving 6 bases not matched to a gene. CDR3 protein: CSAIKTGGAYNEQFF. Written as DNA, the CDR3 is TGCAGTGCTATAAAAACAGGGGGCGCCTACAATGAGCAGTTCTTC.

Ten or more counts support this clonotype. This chain joins TRBV11-2 and TRBJ2-3, with D tentatively TRBD2 (7 bases). This CDR3 region has 14 residues. The germline V gene encodes CDR1 SGHAT and CDR2 FQNNGV. V dropped 3 bases and J dropped 7 bases, with 14 bases sitting between them. In DNA form, the CDR3 reads TGTGCCAGCAGCTTGGGAGGGGGGGCTAATACGCAGTATTTT. It codes for CASSLGGGANTQYF.

This clonotype was seen repeatedly, ten times or more. The chain couples TRBV20-1 to TRBJ1-5, with TRBD1 matching 11 bases. The germline V gene encodes CDR1 DFQATT and CDR2 SNEGSKA (reference sequence). This CDR3 region has 18 residues. Trimming took 5 bases from V and 0 from J; bases not matched to a gene: 12. Written as DNA, the CDR3 is TGCAGTGCTTCGATCCGGACAGGGGGCATCTATAGCAATCAGCCCCAGCATTTT. This sequence encodes CSASIRTGGIYSNQPQHF.

Ten or more counts support this clonotype. V and J are TRBV4-1 and TRBJ2-1; D tentatively fits TRBD1 or TRBD2 (5 bases each). The V gene lost 0 bases and the J gene lost 2 bases, with 8 bases spanning the gap. CDR3 length: 15 amino acids. Germline-derived CDR1 and CDR2 are MGHRA and YSYEKL. As DNA, the CDR3 is TGCGCCAGCAGCCAAGAGGGGGAACCCTACAATGAGCAGTTCTTC. Translated: CASSQEGEPYNEQFF.

This clonotype was seen at least ten times. The V call is TRBV1, the J call TRBJ1-2; the table names TRBD1, a call not compared with the DNA. TRBV1 is an annotated pseudogene. The CDR3 is 14 residues long. This CDR3 is CTSSQPGQGSGYTF. In DNA form, the CDR3 reads TGCACCAGCAGCCAACCGGGACAGGGCTCCGGCTACACCTTC.

This clonotype was recorded many times. The genes are TRBV11-2 and TRBJ1-2; the D is unclear. Trimming pared 1 base from V and 4 bases from J, leaving 10 bases between. The CDR3 totals 14 residues. Per germline, CDR1 SGHAT and CDR2 FQNNGV. As DNA, the CDR3 is TGTGCCAGCAGCTTAGTACAGTTCACCTATGGCTACACCTTC. This codes for CASSLVQFTYGYTF. Together with reference TRBV11-2 and TRBJ1-2, the CDR3 gives the full variable domain: EAGVAQSPRYKIIEKRQSVAFWCNPISGHATLYWYQQILGQGPKLLIQFQNNGVVDDSQLPKDRFSAERLKGVDSTLKIQPAKLEDSAVYLCASSLVQFTYGYTFGSGTRLTVV.

This clonotype has a count of ten or more. The V call is TRBV6-6, the J call TRBJ2-7, with a weak D call TRBD1 (5 bases). The CDR3 length is 15 residues. Germline CDR1 and CDR2: MNHNY and SVGAGI (reference sequence). V was shortened by 4 bases and J by 0 bases, with 13 bases between the two germline ends. CDR3 DNA sequence: TGTGCCAGCAGTTCTCCGGACACCTACTCCTACGAGCAGTACTTC. Translation: CASSSPDTYSYEQYF.

V usage is TRBV20-1 and J usage is TRBJ2-3; D unclear. Per germline, CDR1 DFQATT and CDR2 SNEGSKA (reference sequence). V shed 3 bases and J shed 2 bases, with 3 bases lying between them. The CDR3 is 11 residues long. The CDR3: CSARFTDTQYF. Here the CDR3 DNA reads TGCAGTGCTAGGTTCACAGATACGCAGTATTTT.

This clonotype occurred many times. The chain joins TRBV5-5 to TRBJ1-2, with TRBD1 identical over 10 bases. The V gene's germline CDR1 is SGHKS and CDR2 YYEKEE (reference sequence). The CDR3 contains 15 residues. The trim removed 3 bases at V and 4 bases at J, leaving 6 bases unmatched. In DNA, the CDR3 is TGTGCCAGCAGCTCTTGGGACAGGGGTAGCTATGGCTACACCTTC. As protein: CASSSWDRGSYGYTF.

This clonotype was recorded at least ten times. The chain joins TRBV20-1 to TRBJ2-7; the D gene could be TRBD1 or TRBD2 (5 bases each). The CDR3 length is 13 residues. Germline V gene sequence: CDR1 DFQATT, CDR2 SNEGSKA (reference sequence). V shed 1 base and J shed 0 bases, with 7 bases lying between them. The CDR3 protein is CSARVGASYEQYF. Here the CDR3 DNA reads TGCAGTGCTAGAGTCGGGGCCTCCTACGAGCAGTACTTC.

This clonotype was seen repeatedly, ten times or more. J is TRBJ2-7 and V is TRBV6-6; 8 positions match TRBD1. V lost 4 bases, J lost 4 bases, and 12 bases stayed unmatched. The germline gives CDR1 MNHNY, CDR2 SVGAGI (reference sequence). The CDR3 runs to 16 residues. The CDR3 nucleotides are TGTGCCAGCAGTTCCCTCGGCAGGGGGCTAAGTTACGAGCAGTACTTC. This codes for CASSSLGRGLSYEQYF.